A single sample gave rise to the 10 T cell receptor beta chains below, sequenced in a study of cytomegalovirus exposure and HLA in healthy donors. A multiplex PCR was run with 60 Vbeta primers and 13 Jbeta primers. Data came from immunoSEQ multiplex PCR; TCRdb stores just in-frame clones and leaves some out. The table lists around 36,000 clones, roughly 90% of them singletons. Material for sequencing was PBMCs. Every receptor here comes from a woman aged 40 to 50 in good health and CMV-seropositive.

This chain uses TRBV7-6 with TRBJ2-1; TRBD2 agrees at 10 bases. This CDR3 is 15 amino acids long. With V trimmed by 4 bases and J by 9 bases, 9 bases remained unmatched. Germline V gives CDR1 SGHVS, CDR2 FNYEAQ. The DNA for the CDR3 is TGTGCCAGCAGCTGGAGCGGGGGGGCCGCTATTGAGCAGTTCTTC. Its protein is CASSWSGGAAIEQFF.

V usage is TRBV10-3 and J usage is TRBJ1-2, with D unresolved. The CDR3 consists of 14 residues. V dropped 0 bases and J dropped 2 bases, with 7 bases sitting between them. CDR1 and CDR2 (germline): ENHRY, SYGVKD. The chain's CDR3 is CAISESGENYGYTF. Written as DNA, the CDR3 is TGTGCCATCAGTGAGTCTGGGGAGAACTATGGCTACACCTTC.

Only a few counts were recorded for this clone. The CDR3 sequence is CASSLGTGNEKLFF. In DNA form, the CDR3 reads TGTGCCAGCAGCTTAGGGACAGGGAATGAAAAACTGTTTTTT. This chain joins TRBV7-9 and TRBJ1-4; the match to TRBD1 covers 8 bases. This CDR3 spans 14 amino acids. The ends lost 1 base at V and 5 bases at J; junction bases unmatched: 0. Germline-derived CDR1 and CDR2 are SEHNR and FQNEAQ (reference sequence).

CDR3 nucleotides: TGTGCCAGCTCACCAGCGACAGGGAGCTATGGCTACACCTTC. The encoded protein is CASSPATGSYGYTF. The chain joins TRBV18 to TRBJ1-2, with 7 bases fitting TRBD1. Losses at the gene ends were 2 bases for V and 4 bases for J; bases not matched to a gene: 4. Germline V gives CDR1 KGHSH, CDR2 LQKENI. The CDR3 has 14 residues.

This clone has a handful of counts. The V and J genes are TRBV19 and TRBJ2-7; D might be TRBD1 (6 bases). The CDR3 totals 14 residues. Per the germline V gene, CDR1 is LNHDA and CDR2 is SQIVND (reference sequence). V was shortened by 6 bases and J by 0 bases, with 12 bases between the two germline ends. The CDR3 here is CASSPTGPSYEQYF. In nucleotides, the CDR3 is TGTGCCAGTAGCCCTACAGGGCCCTCCTACGAGCAGTACTTC.

This chain links TRBV11-2 with TRBJ2-2; D is unclear. There are 15 residues in the CDR3. With 5 bases removed from V and 2 bases from J, the gap between germline ends came to 12 bases. CDR1 and CDR2 (germline): SGHAT, FQNNGV. The CDR3 sequence is CASSQTVGNTGELFF. In nucleotides, the CDR3 is TGTGCCAGCAGCCAGACTGTAGGTAACACCGGGGAGCTGTTTTTT.

This chain links TRBV7-2 with TRBJ2-7, with D perhaps matching TRBD1 (6 bases). From germline, CDR1 is SGHTA and CDR2 FQGNSA. V lost 0 bases and J 2 bases, leaving 23 bases between the germline ends. The length of the CDR3 is 19 residues. The CDR3 coding sequence is TGTGCCAGCAGCTTAGCGCAACCCAACTCAGGGGACCTACCCTACGAGCAGTACTTC. Translation gives CASSLAQPNSGDLPYEQYF. The complete variable domain, with remaining parts taken from reference TRBV7-2 and TRBJ2-7, reads GAGVSQSPSNKVTEKGKDVELRCDPISGHTALYWYRQSLGQGLEFLIYFQGNSAPDKSGLPSDRFSAERTGGSVSTLTIQRTQQEDSAVYLCASSLAQPNSGDLPYEQYFGPGTRLTVT.

J is TRBJ1-1 and V is TRBV7-2; D perhaps matches TRBD1 (5 bases). CDR3 length: 15 residues. V lost 5 bases, J lost 1 base, and 14 bases lay in between. CDR1 is SGHTA, CDR2 FQGNSA, per germline. The CDR3 bases are TGTGCCAGCAGCCCAGGGATTGACAGGAACACTGAAGCTTTCTTT. Protein product: CASSPGIDRNTEAFF.

The J gene is TRBJ1-1, the V gene TRBV6-1; 11 bases are shared with TRBD1. The CDR3 is made up of 14 amino acids. The ends lost 6 bases at V and 0 bases at J; junction bases unmatched: 0. Per germline, CDR1 MNHNS and CDR2 SASEGT. CDR3: CASRDRGLNTEAFF. CDR3 DNA: TGTGCCAGCAGGGACAGGGGGCTGAACACTGAAGCTTTCTTT.

The chain joins TRBV10-3 to TRBJ2-7; 9 bases map to TRBD2. The germline V gene has CDR1 ENHRY and CDR2 SYGVKD. V shed 6 bases and J 2 bases; nucleotides not matched to a gene: 5. This CDR3 has 14 amino acids. CDR3 region: CAISPSGNTYEQYF. The DNA of the CDR3 is TGTGCCATCAGCCCTAGCGGGAACACCTACGAGCAGTACTTC.